A single sample is the source of the 32 T cell receptor beta chains below, sequenced in a study of blood T cell repertoires in COVID-19. Profiled with immunoSEQ multiplex PCR; TCRdb holds only in-frame clones, not every one. The sample consists of some 110,000 clones, 75% to 85% of them appearing once. The specimen sequenced was peripheral blood. The receptors were sampled from a man aged 65 to 79 with acute or convalescent COVID-19.

This clone showed up just a few times. The rearrangement uses TRBV24-1 and TRBJ2-1; 7 nucleotides align to TRBD2. CDR3 size: 13 residues. Per the germline V gene, CDR1 is KGHDR and CDR2 is SFDVKD. The trim removed 4 bases at V and 16 bases at J, leaving 12 bases unmatched. Here the CDR3 DNA reads TGTGCCACCAGTGACCGGGACTACCAGAGCACTTTCTTC. It encodes CATSDRDYQSTFF.

The genes are TRBV18 and TRBJ1-1, with D possibly TRBD1 on 6 matching bases. The CDR3 spans 16 residues. Deletions cut 2 bases from V and 0 bases from J, with 13 bases between. Germline-derived CDR1 and CDR2 are KGHSH and LQKENI. As DNA, the CDR3 is TGTGCCAGCTCACCATATAGGGGGGGGGTGAACACTGAAGCTTTCTTT. This codes for CASSPYRGGVNTEAFF.

The chain is built from TRBV2 and TRBJ2-2; D possibly corresponds to TRBD1 (6 bases). V was clipped by 2 bases and J by 5 bases, with 6 bases between them. Germline lookup yields CDR1 SNHLY and CDR2 FYNNEI. This CDR3 region has 13 residues. The CDR3 loop is CASSEQGTGELFF. CDR3 coding DNA: TGTGCCAGCAGTGAACAGGGGACCGGGGAGCTGTTTTTT.

The V call is TRBV15, the J call TRBJ1-1; D call uncertain. V lost 0 bases to trimming and J lost 11 bases, with 13 bases between them. CDR3 length equals 13 residues. Germline lookup yields CDR1 LNHNV and CDR2 YYDKDF (reference sequence). The CDR3 region is CATSRDVTREAFF. The CDR3 bases are TGTGCCACCAGCAGAGATGTGACACGAGAGGCTTTCTTT.

The V gene is TRBV7-2, the J gene TRBJ2-1, with 14 positions matching TRBD2. Germline CDR1 reads SGHTA; CDR2 reads FQGNSA. Germline trimming cut 3 bases from V and 6 bases from J; bases unmatched to any gene: 4. The CDR3 is made up of 16 amino acids. The CDR3 bases are TGTGCCAGCAGCTTTTGGGGGACTAGCGGGAGCAATGAGCAGTTCTTC. Its protein product is CASSFWGTSGSNEQFF.

CDR3 DNA sequence: TGTGCCAGCAGCTCCCTTAACGGGGGGGACTATGGCTACACCTTC. It translates to CASSSLNGGDYGYTF. This chain connects TRBV5-4 to TRBJ1-2; D possibly corresponds to TRBD1 (5 bases). The CDR3 spans 15 residues. Germline-derived CDR1 and CDR2 are SGHNT and YYREEE (reference sequence). V lost 3 bases, J lost 3 bases, and 15 bases lay in between.

The V gene is TRBV6-5, the J gene TRBJ2-7; TRBD1 matches 7 bases. Germline V gene sequence: CDR1 MNHEY, CDR2 SVGAGI. The CDR3 consists of 16 residues. J lost 0 bases, V lost 4 bases, and 9 bases had no gene match. Here the CDR3 reads CASSSKKDRFSYEQYF. The CDR3 region has the DNA TGTGCCAGCAGTTCTAAAAAGGACAGGTTCTCCTACGAGCAGTACTTC.

This chain uses TRBV24-1 with TRBJ2-1, with D unclear. Per germline, CDR1 KGHDR and CDR2 SFDVKD. There are 12 residues in the CDR3. Trimming left V 6 bases short and J 9 bases short, with 11 bases between. CDR3: CATSNEEGEQFF. CDR3 nucleotide sequence: TGTGCCACCAGTAATGAGGAAGGTGAGCAGTTCTTC.

The CDR3 loop reads CASSEQGDGYGYTF. In nucleotides, the CDR3 is TGTGCCAGCAGTGAACAGGGGGATGGCTATGGCTACACCTTC. The gene calls are TRBV6-1 and TRBJ1-2; 7 bases are shared with TRBD1. Trimming at V came to 2 bases and at J to 4 bases, leaving 4 bases not matched to a gene. The CDR3 runs to 14 residues. The V gene's germline CDR1 is MNHNS and CDR2 SASEGT.

The CDR3, as DNA: TGTGCCAGCAGCGCAGGAGGGATTGGAAACACCATATATTTT. The encoded protein is CASSAGGIGNTIYF. The V and J genes are TRBV11-3 and TRBJ1-3; D call uncertain. The CDR3 spans 14 residues. Trimming left V 5 bases short and J 3 bases short, with 11 bases between. Germline CDR1 SGHNT, CDR2 YENEEA.

This clone occurred a few times. This sample includes further DNA sequences coding for the same CDR3. The V and J genes are TRBV5-1 and TRBJ1-5; the match to TRBD1 covers 10 bases. Germline V gene data show CDR1 as SGHRS and CDR2 as YFSETQ. The J segment lost 5 bases and the V segment lost 4 bases, leaving 3 bases of the junction unmatched. This CDR3 region has 14 residues. Here the CDR3 DNA reads TGCGCCAGCAGCCTCGGGACAGGGGATCAGCCCCAGCATTTT. Residues: CASSLGTGDQPQHF.

V usage is TRBV5-1 and J usage is TRBJ2-7, with unresolved D. Germline lookup yields CDR1 SGHRS and CDR2 YFSETQ. The CDR3 has 15 amino acids. The germline V and J ends were trimmed by 1 base and 0 bases, with 11 bases remaining between them. In nucleotides, the CDR3 is TGCGCCAGCAGCTTGCATAGTACCTCCTCCTACGAGCAGTACTTC. Its protein is CASSLHSTSSYEQYF.

The chain is built from TRBV30 and TRBJ1-5; perhaps TRBD1 as D (5 bases). V was shortened by 0 bases and J by 1 base, with 10 bases between the two germline ends. Germline CDR1 and CDR2: GTSNPN and SVGIG (reference sequence). The CDR3 has 15 residues. The chain's CDR3 is CAWSVRGTSNQPQHF. In DNA form, the CDR3 reads TGTGCCTGGAGTGTACGGGGGACGAGCAATCAGCCCCAGCATTTT.

The rearrangement links TRBV5-4 to TRBJ2-5; 8 bases line up with TRBD1. Germline values: CDR1 SGHNT, CDR2 YYREEE (reference sequence). Trimming removed 4 bases from V and 5 bases from J; junction bases left unmatched: 7. The CDR3 length is 14 residues. CDR3: CASSNQGAVETQYF. The CDR3 DNA sequence: TGTGCCAGCAGCAACCAGGGGGCGGTTGAGACCCAGTACTTC. Supplemented by reference TRBV5-4 and TRBJ2-5, the full variable domain reads ETGVTQSPTHLIKTRGQQVTLRCSSQSGHNTVSWYQQALGQGPQFIFQYYREEENGRGNFPPRFSGLQFPNYSSELNVNALELDDSALYLCASSNQGAVETQYFGPGTRLLVL.

This clone was detected only once. The chain uses TRBV21-1 and TRBJ2-2; the D call of TRBD2 is as the table states it, not checked on the DNA. TRBV21-1 is deemed a pseudogene. The CDR3 totals 16 residues. The CDR3 DNA is TGTGCCAGCAGCAAAGAAGGTCTGGAGGACACCGGGGAGCTGTTTTTT. Translation gives CASSKEGLEDTGELFF.

The gene calls are TRBV6-1 and TRBJ2-5, with D possibly matching TRBD2 (6 bases). The length of the CDR3 is 17 residues. CDR1 and CDR2 (germline): MNHNS, SASEGT. V was pared by 1 base and J by 2 bases, with 17 bases between. The CDR3 nucleotides are TGTGCCAGCAGTGAAGGATTTTTCGGAGGGCGTCAAGAGACCCAGTACTTC. This encodes CASSEGFFGGRQETQYF.

V gene TRBV7-9 combines with J gene TRBJ1-6; a possible D gene is TRBD1 (6 bases). The V and J ends lost 7 bases and 9 bases respectively, with 19 bases between them. The CDR3 spans 15 residues. Germline CDR1 SEHNR, CDR2 FQNEAQ (reference sequence). CDR3: CASTNRGGGRSPLHF. Here the CDR3 DNA reads TGTGCCAGCACCAATAGGGGGGGTGGTCGTTCACCCCTCCACTTT. Using reference TRBV7-9 and TRBJ1-6 for the parts outside the CDR3, the full variable domain is DTGVSQNPRHKITKRGQNVTFRCDPISEHNRLYWYRQTLGQGPEFLTYFQNEAQLEKSRLLSDRFSAERPKGSFSTLEIQRTEQGDSAMYLCASTNRGGGRSPLHFGNGTRLTVT.

The rearrangement uses TRBV19 and TRBJ1-6, with D tentatively TRBD1 (5 bases). V was pared by 4 bases and J by 3 bases, with 7 bases between. This CDR3 has 14 amino acids. Germline V lookup: CDR1 LNHDA, CDR2 SQIVND (reference sequence). As DNA, the CDR3 is TGTGCCAGTAGTAATAGGGGCTATAATTCACCCCTCCACTTT. It codes for CASSNRGYNSPLHF. The variable domain in full, completed from reference TRBV19 and TRBJ1-6, reads DGGITQSPKYLFRKEGQNVTLSCEQNLNHDAMYWYRQDPGQGLRLIYYSQIVNDFQKGDIAEGYSVSREKKESFPLTVTSAQKNPTAFYLCASSNRGYNSPLHFGNGTRLTVT.

The genes are TRBV4-1 and TRBJ2-7; D not certain. The CDR3 totals 16 residues. V was trimmed by 1 base and J by 3 bases, leaving 16 bases between them. Germline V gives CDR1 MGHRA, CDR2 YSYEKL. CDR3 in DNA: TGCGCCAGCAGCCAAGGGTGGCGTAGCCCGAACTACGAGCAGTACTTC. Encoded protein: CASSQGWRSPNYEQYF.

The rearrangement links TRBV11-3 to TRBJ2-2; 8 bases are a match to TRBD1. Trimming at V came to 6 bases and at J to 3 bases, leaving 6 bases not matched to a gene. The germline CDR1 and CDR2 sequences are SGHNT and YENEEA. The CDR3 totals 15 residues. The CDR3 region has the DNA TGTGCCAGCAGGACAGGGGAAGGAGACACCGGGGAGCTGTTTTTT. Translated, it gives CASRTGEGDTGELFF.

This sequence joins TRBV29-1 and TRBJ2-7, with TRBD1 matching over 8 bases. The J segment lost 6 bases and the V segment lost 4 bases, leaving 8 bases of the junction unmatched. CDR1 is SQVTM and CDR2 is ANQGSEA in the germline V gene. This CDR3 region has 13 residues. The CDR3 nucleotides are TGCAGCGTTGCAGGGGGCCCAACCTCCGAGCAGTACTTC. As protein: CSVAGGPTSEQYF.

This clone was picked up a small number of times. This chain joins TRBV2 and TRBJ1-3, with TRBD1 as a possible D gene (5 bases). The CDR3 has 14 amino acids. Germline assignment: CDR1 SNHLY and CDR2 FYNNEI. The V and J ends lost 7 bases and 0 bases respectively, with 10 bases between them. The CDR3 bases are TGTGCCAGCACCCAGGGTTTCTCTGGAAACACCATATATTTT. It codes for CASTQGFSGNTIYF. Using reference TRBV2 and TRBJ1-3 for the parts outside the CDR3, the full variable domain is EPEVTQTPSHQVTQMGQEVILRCVPISNHLYFYWYRQILGQKVEFLVSFYNNEISEKSEIFDDQFSVERPDGSNFTLKIRSTKLEDSAMYFCASTQGFSGNTIYFGEGSWLTVV.

On this clone itself: The identical CDR3 is also encoded by other nucleotide sequences in the sample. The chain couples TRBV5-1 to TRBJ2-5; 7 nucleotides match TRBD2. V shed 0 bases, J shed 2 bases, and the junction held 4 bases outside the gene matches. The germline V gene has CDR1 SGHRS and CDR2 YFSETQ. The CDR3 is 15 residues long. The CDR3 DNA sequence: TGCGCCAGCAGCTTGGCAGCGGGGTTTCAAGAGACCCAGTACTTC. Its translation is CASSLAAGFQETQYF.

This chain links TRBV27 with TRBJ1-6; TRBD1 matches 8 bases. This CDR3 has 15 amino acids. CDR1 MNHEY and CDR2 SMNVEV come from the germline V gene (reference sequence). The trim removed 6 bases at V and 11 bases at J, leaving 12 bases unmatched. The CDR3: CASRTGTGARTPLHF. The CDR3 DNA reads TGTGCCAGCAGAACCGGGACAGGCGCCCGGACACCCCTCCACTTT.

This rearrangement joins TRBV5-1 to TRBJ1-1; D gene unclear. Trimming took 0 bases from V and 1 from J, leaving 7 bases between them. CDR1 and CDR2 from the germline V gene are SGHRS and YFSETQ. The CDR3 is 14 amino acids. CDR3 region: CASSLAEGNTEAFF. CDR3 coding DNA: TGCGCCAGCAGCTTGGCGGAGGGGAACACTGAAGCTTTCTTT.

This clone was counted between two and nine times. This chain connects TRBV5-4 to TRBJ1-2; weak D call: TRBD1 (5 bases). Per germline, CDR1 SGHNT and CDR2 YYREEE (reference sequence). V dropped 3 bases and J dropped 4 bases, with 10 bases sitting between them. CDR3 length: 13 amino acids. The CDR3 DNA follows: TGTGCCAGCAGCTCCCCGGACATCTATGGCTACACCTTC. Translated, it gives CASSSPDIYGYTF.

The gene calls are TRBV5-1 and TRBJ1-1; unclear D gene. CDR3 size: 13 residues. The germline CDR1 and CDR2 sequences are SGHRS and YFSETQ. V was clipped by 0 bases and J by 6 bases, with 9 bases between them. The CDR3 protein is CASSLAGHAEAFF. The CDR3 DNA reads as TGCGCCAGCAGCTTGGCTGGGCATGCTGAAGCTTTCTTT.

This sequence joins TRBV2 and TRBJ2-5; 7 bases align to TRBD2. V was clipped by 4 bases and J by 7 bases; unmatched bases: 6. The CDR3 contains 13 residues. CDR1 and CDR2 from the germline V gene are SNHLY and FYNNEI. The CDR3 coding sequence is TGTGCCAGCAGTGTCAGCGGGGTGGCGACCCAGTACTTC. Amino acids: CASSVSGVATQYF.

The chain employs TRBV10-2 and TRBJ2-1, with TRBD1 as a possible D gene (6 bases). Trimming took 6 bases from V and 0 from J, leaving 12 bases between them. The germline V gene has CDR1 WSHSY and CDR2 SAAADI. This CDR3 region has 15 residues. The CDR3 region has the DNA TGCGCCAGCAGAGGAATAGGGGGCTCCTACAATGAGCAGTTCTTC. This sequence encodes CASRGIGGSYNEQFF.

This clone was seen a few times. The DNA for the CDR3 is TGCAGCGCGGGACACCCGAACACTGAAGCTTTCTTT. Translation: CSAGHPNTEAFF. J is TRBJ1-1 and V is TRBV29-1, with D maybe TRBD1 (6 bases). Germline lookup yields CDR1 SQVTM and CDR2 ANQGSEA. The V end was cut by 7 bases, the J end by 1 base, with 10 bases between. This CDR3 is 12 amino acids long.

V gene TRBV5-1 combines with J gene TRBJ2-1, with D unclear. The CDR3 extends over 12 amino acids. The V gene lost 2 bases and the J gene lost 6 bases, with 6 bases spanning the gap. Germline assignment: CDR1 SGHRS and CDR2 YFSETQ. The CDR3: CASSFMANEQFF. The CDR3 DNA follows: TGCGCCAGCAGCTTCATGGCCAATGAGCAGTTCTTC.

The rearrangement uses TRBV5-1 and TRBJ2-3; 14 bases align to TRBD2. V shed 4 bases and J 1 base; nucleotides not matched to a gene: 14. Germline-derived CDR1 and CDR2 are SGHRS and YFSETQ. This CDR3 is 20 amino acids long. CDR3 sequence reads: CASSAGLAGGVSLGTDTQYF. The CDR3 coding sequence is TGCGCCAGCAGCGCCGGACTAGCGGGGGGCGTCAGTTTGGGCACAGATACGCAGTATTTT.